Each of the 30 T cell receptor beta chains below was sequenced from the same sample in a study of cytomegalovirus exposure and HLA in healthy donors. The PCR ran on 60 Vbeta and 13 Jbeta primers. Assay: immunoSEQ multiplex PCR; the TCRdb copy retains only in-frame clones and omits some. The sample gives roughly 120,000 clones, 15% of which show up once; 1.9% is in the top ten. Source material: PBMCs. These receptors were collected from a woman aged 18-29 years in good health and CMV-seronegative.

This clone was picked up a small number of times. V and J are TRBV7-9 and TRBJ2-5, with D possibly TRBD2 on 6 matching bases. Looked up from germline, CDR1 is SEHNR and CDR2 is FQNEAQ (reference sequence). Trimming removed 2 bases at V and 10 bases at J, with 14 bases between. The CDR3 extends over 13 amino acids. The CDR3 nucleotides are TGTGCCAGCAGCTTACTCCCCAGACTAGTCCAGTACTTC. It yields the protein CASSLLPRLVQYF.

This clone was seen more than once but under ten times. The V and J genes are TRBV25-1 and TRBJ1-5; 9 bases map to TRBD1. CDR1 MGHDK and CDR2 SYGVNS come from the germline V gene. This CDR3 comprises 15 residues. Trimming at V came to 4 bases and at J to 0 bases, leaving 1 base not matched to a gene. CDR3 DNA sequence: TGTGCCAGCAGTGGGGACAGGGATAGCAATCAGCCCCAGCATTTT. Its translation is CASSGDRDSNQPQHF.

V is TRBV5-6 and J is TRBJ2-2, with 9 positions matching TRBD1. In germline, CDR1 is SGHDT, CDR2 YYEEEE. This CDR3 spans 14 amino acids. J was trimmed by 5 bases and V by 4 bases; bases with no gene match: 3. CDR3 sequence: CASSPTGGTGELFF. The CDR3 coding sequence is TGTGCCAGCAGCCCGACAGGGGGAACCGGGGAGCTGTTTTTT.

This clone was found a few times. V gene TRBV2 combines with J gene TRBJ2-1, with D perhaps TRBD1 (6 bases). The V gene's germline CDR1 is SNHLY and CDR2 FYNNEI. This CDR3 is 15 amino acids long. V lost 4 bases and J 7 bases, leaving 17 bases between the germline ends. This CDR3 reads CASSGTGIGANEQFF. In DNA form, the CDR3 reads TGTGCCAGCAGTGGCACAGGGATCGGGGCGAATGAGCAGTTCTTC.

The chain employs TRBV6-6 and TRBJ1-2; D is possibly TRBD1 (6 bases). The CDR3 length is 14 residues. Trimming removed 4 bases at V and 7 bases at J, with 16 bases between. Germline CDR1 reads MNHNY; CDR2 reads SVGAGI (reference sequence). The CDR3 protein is CASSSLQGEGGYTF. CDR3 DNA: TGTGCCAGCAGTTCCTTACAGGGTGAGGGTGGCTACACCTTC.

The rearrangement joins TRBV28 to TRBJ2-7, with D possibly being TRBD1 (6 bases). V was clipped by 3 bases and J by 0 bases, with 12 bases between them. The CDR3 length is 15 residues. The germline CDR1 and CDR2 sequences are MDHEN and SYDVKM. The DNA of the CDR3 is TGTGCCAGCAGTTTTGGGGACACGAGCTCCTACGAGCAGTACTTC. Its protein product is CASSFGDTSSYEQYF. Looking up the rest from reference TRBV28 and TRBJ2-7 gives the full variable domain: DVKVTQSSRYLVKRTGEKVFLECVQDMDHENMFWYRQDPGLGLRLIYFSYDVKMKEKGDIPEGYSVSREKKERFSLILESASTNQTSMYLCASSFGDTSSYEQYFGPGTRLTVT.

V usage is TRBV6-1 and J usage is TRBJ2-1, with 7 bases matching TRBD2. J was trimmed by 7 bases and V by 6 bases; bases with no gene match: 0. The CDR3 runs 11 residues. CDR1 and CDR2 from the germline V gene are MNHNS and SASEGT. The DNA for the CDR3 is TGTGCCAGCAGGGGAGGGAATGAGCAGTTCTTC. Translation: CASRGGNEQFF.

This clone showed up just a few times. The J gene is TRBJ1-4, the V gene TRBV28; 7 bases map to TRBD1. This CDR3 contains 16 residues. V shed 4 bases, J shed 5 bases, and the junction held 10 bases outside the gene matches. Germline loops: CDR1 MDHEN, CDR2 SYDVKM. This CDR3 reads CASSSPSGTENEKLFF. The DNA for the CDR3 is TGTGCCAGCAGTTCCCCGTCCGGGACAGAGAATGAAAAACTGTTTTTT.

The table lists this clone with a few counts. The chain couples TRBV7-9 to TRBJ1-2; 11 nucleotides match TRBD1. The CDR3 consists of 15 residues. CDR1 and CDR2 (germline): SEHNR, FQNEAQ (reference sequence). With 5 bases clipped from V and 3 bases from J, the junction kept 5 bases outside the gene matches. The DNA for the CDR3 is TGTGCCAGCAGCGGGGGACAGGGGGTCTACTATGGCTACACCTTC. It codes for CASSGGQGVYYGYTF.

CDR3 in amino acids: CASSLGTGFSGNEKLFF. The CDR3 region has the DNA TGTGCCAGCAGCTTAGGGACAGGGTTCAGTGGTAACGAAAAACTGTTTTTT. V gene TRBV7-6 combines with J gene TRBJ1-4; 8 bases agree with TRBD1. Germline-derived CDR1 and CDR2 are SGHVS and FNYEAQ. This CDR3 comprises 17 residues. V trimming: 1 base; J trimming: 8 bases; junction bases outside the gene matches: 12.

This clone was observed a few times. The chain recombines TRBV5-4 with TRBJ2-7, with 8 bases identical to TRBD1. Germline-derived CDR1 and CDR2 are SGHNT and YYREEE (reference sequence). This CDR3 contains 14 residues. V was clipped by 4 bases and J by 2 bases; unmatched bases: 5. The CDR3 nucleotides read TGTGCCAGCAGCCCCGCGACAGGGGCCTACGAGCAGTACTTC. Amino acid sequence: CASSPATGAYEQYF. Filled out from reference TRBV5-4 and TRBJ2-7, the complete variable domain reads ETGVTQSPTHLIKTRGQQVTLRCSSQSGHNTVSWYQQALGQGPQFIFQYYREEENGRGNFPPRFSGLQFPNYSSELNVNALELDDSALYLCASSPATGAYEQYFGPGTRLTVT.

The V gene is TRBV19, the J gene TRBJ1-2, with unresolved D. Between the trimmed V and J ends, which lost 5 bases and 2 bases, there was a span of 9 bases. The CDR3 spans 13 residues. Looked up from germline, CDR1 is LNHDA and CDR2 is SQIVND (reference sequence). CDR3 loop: CASSYVENYGYTF. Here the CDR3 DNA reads TGTGCCAGTAGTTACGTCGAGAACTATGGCTACACCTTC.

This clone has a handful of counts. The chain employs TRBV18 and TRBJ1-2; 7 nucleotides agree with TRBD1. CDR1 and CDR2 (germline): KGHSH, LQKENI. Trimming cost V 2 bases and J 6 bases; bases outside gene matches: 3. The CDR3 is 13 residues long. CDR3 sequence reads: CASSPFQGDGYTF. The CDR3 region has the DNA TGTGCCAGCTCACCATTTCAGGGGGATGGCTACACCTTC.

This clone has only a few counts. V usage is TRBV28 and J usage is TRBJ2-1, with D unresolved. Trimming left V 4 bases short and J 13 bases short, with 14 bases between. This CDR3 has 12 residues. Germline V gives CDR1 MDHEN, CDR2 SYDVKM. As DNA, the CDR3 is TGTGCCAGCAGTTCCTCGCGGATGAATCAGTTCTTC. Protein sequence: CASSSSRMNQFF.

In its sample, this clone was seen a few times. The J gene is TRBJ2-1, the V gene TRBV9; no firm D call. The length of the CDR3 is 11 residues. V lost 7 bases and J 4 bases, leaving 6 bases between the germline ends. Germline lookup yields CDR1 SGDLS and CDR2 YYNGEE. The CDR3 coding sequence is TGTGCCAGCGGGCCTTACAATGAGCAGTTCTTC. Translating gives CASGPYNEQFF.

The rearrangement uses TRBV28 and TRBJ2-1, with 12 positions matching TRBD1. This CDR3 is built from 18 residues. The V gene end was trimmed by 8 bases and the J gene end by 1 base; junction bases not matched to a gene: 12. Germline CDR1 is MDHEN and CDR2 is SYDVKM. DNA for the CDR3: TGTGCCAGCCAGGGGACAGGGGGCTCTTATTGGTCCTACAATGAGCAGTTCTTC. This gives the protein CASQGTGGSYWSYNEQFF.

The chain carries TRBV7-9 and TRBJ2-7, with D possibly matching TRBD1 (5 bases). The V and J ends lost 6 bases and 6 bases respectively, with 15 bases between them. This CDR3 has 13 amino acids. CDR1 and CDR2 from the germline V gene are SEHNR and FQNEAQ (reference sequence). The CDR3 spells CASSVRGSGEQYF. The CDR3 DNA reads TGTGCCAGCAGTGTTAGGGGCTCGGGCGAGCAGTACTTC.

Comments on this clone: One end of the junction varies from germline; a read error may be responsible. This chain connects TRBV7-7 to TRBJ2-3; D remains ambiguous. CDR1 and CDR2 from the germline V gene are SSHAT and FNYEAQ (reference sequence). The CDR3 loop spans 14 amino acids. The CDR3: CASSFGSSTDTQYF. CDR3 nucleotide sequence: TGTGCTAGCAGCTTCGGTTCTAGCACAGATACGCAGTATTTT.

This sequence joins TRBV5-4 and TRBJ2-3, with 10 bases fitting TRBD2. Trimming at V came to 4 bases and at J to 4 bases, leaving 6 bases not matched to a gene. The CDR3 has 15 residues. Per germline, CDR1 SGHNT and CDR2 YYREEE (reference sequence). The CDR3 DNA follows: TGTGCCAGCAGCCTAGCGGGAGACCTCCCAGATACGCAGTATTTT. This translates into CASSLAGDLPDTQYF.

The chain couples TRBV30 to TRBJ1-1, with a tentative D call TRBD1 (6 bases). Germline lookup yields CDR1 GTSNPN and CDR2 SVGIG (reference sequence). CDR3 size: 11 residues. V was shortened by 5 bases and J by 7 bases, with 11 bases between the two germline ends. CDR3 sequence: CAWETGFEAFF. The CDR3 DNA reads TGTGCCTGGGAGACAGGTTTTGAAGCTTTCTTT.

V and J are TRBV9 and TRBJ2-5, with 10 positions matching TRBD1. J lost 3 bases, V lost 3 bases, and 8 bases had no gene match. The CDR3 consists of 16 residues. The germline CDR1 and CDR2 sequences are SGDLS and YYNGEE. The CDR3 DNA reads TGTGCCAGCAGCGCCGGACCGGGACAGGGGAAAGAGACCCAGTACTTC. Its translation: CASSAGPGQGKETQYF.

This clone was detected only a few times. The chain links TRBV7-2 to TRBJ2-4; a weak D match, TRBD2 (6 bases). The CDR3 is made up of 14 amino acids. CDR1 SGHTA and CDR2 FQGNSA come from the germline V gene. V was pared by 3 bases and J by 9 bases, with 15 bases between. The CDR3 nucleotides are TGTGCCAGCAGCTTTGGCGGAGTCGGGGGCATTCAGTACTTC. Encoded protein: CASSFGGVGGIQYF.

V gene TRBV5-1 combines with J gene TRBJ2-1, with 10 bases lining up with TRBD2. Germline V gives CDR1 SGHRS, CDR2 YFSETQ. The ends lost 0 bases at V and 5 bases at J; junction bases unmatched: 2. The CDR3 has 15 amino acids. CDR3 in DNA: TGCGCCAGCAGCTTGGTAGCGGGAGGACACAATGAGCAGTTCTTC. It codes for CASSLVAGGHNEQFF.

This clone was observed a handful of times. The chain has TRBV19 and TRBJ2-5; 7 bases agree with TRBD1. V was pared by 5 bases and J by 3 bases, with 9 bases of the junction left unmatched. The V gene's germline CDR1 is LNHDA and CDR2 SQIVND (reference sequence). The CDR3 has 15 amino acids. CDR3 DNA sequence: TGTGCCAGTAGTTCTCGTGGGACAGCCAAAGAGACCCAGTACTTC. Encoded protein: CASSSRGTAKETQYF.

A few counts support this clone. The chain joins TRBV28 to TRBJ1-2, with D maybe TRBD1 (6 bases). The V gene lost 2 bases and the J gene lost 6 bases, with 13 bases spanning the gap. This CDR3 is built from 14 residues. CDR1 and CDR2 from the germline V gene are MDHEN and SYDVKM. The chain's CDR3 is CASSLAGGRDGYTF. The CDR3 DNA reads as TGTGCCAGCAGTTTAGCGGGGGGGCGGGATGGCTACACCTTC.

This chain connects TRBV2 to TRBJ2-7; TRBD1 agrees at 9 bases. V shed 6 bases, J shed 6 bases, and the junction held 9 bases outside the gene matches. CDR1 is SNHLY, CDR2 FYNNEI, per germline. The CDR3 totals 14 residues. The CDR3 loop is CASSGLRDRAEQYF. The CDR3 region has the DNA TGTGCCAGCAGCGGCTTACGGGACAGGGCCGAGCAGTACTTC. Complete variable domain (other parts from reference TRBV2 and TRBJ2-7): EPEVTQTPSHQVTQMGQEVILRCVPISNHLYFYWYRQILGQKVEFLVSFYNNEISEKSEIFDDQFSVERPDGSNFTLKIRSTKLEDSAMYFCASSGLRDRAEQYFGPGTRLTVT.

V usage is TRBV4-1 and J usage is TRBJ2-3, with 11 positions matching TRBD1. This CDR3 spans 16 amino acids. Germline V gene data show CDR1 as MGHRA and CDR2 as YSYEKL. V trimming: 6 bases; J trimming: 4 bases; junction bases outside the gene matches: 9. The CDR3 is CASRQEDRGHADTQYF. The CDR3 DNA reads TGCGCCAGCAGGCAGGAGGACAGGGGGCACGCAGATACGCAGTATTTT.

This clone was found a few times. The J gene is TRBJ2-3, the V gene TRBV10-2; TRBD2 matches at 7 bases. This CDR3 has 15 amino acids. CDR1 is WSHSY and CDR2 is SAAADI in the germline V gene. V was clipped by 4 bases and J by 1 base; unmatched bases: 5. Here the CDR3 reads CASSGVRGGTDTQYF. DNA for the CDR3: TGCGCCAGCAGTGGGGTTCGGGGGGGCACAGATACGCAGTATTTT.

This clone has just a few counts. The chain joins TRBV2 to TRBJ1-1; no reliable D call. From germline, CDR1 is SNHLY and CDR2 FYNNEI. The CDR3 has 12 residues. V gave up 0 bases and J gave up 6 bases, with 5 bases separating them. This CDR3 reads CASSEATAEAFF. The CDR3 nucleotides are TGTGCCAGCAGTGAAGCCACAGCTGAAGCTTTCTTT.

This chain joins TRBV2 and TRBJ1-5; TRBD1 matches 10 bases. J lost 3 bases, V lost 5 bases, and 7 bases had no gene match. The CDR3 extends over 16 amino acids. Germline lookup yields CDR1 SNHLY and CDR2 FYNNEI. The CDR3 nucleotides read TGTGCCAGCAGTCCGGACAGGGGGGAATACAATCAGCCCCAGCATTTT. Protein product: CASSPDRGEYNQPQHF.